Each of the 22 T cell receptor beta chains below was sequenced from the same sample in a study of T cells in Graves' hyperthyroidism and ophthalmopathy. Amplified regions were TCR beta CDR3 sequences from RNA transcripts. The HTBI set primed first-round TCR CDR3 RT-PCR. TCRdb reanalysed the multiplex PCR reads using MiXCR and keeps one entry per CDR3 protein. Among hundreds of thousands of distinct CDR3 sequences listed, about 16% were seen once. Specimen: blood. These TCRs come from a woman aged 25-40 years with Graves' hyperthyroidism.

This clonotype was found many times. The chain recombines TRBV6-5 with TRBJ2-5; no clear D. This CDR3 has 11 residues. Germline assignment: CDR1 MNHEY and CDR2 SVGAGI. Trimming removed 2 bases at V and 4 bases at J, with 2 bases between. CDR3 bases: TGTGCCAGCAGTTACCGAGAGACCCAGTACTTC. Translated, it gives CASSYRETQYF.

This clonotype came up many times. CDR3 sequence: CASSLERVSNTGELFF. Here the CDR3 DNA reads TGTGCCAGCAGCTTAGAACGGGTTTCGAACACCGGGGAGCTGTTTTTT. V gene TRBV11-1 combines with J gene TRBJ2-2; D unresolved. Germline CDR1 SGHAT, CDR2 FQDESV (reference sequence). CDR3 length equals 16 residues. V was trimmed by 1 base and J by 0 bases, leaving 9 bases between them.

The sample holds a few counts of this clonotype. The chain uses TRBV30 and TRBJ2-7, with D unresolved. The CDR3 is made up of 13 amino acids. Germline V gene sequence: CDR1 GTSNPN, CDR2 SVGIG (reference sequence). The V end was cut by 4 bases, the J end by 0 bases, with 10 bases between. The CDR3 sequence is CAWTTWSSYEQYF. CDR3 DNA sequence: TGTGCCTGGACGACGTGGAGCTCCTACGAGCAGTACTTC.

The rearrangement joins TRBV25-1 to TRBJ1-5; D possibly corresponds to TRBD1 (6 bases). V was shortened by 3 bases and J by 3 bases, with 9 bases between the two germline ends. Germline assignment: CDR1 MGHDK and CDR2 SYGVNS. The CDR3 has 14 amino acids. The CDR3 nucleotides are TGTGCCAGCAGTGACAGGGGCCTCAATCAGCCCCAGCATTTT. This encodes CASSDRGLNQPQHF.

This clonotype was counted a few times. CDR3 DNA: TGTGCCAGCAGCTTAGGTAGCCGGGCTAGCTATGGCTACACCTTC. It specifies CASSLGSRASYGYTF. The chain joins TRBV7-6 to TRBJ1-2; unclear D gene. Between the trimmed V and J ends, which lost 1 base and 4 bases, there was a span of 13 bases. Germline V CDR1 and CDR2: SGHVS, FNYEAQ. The CDR3 has 15 amino acids.

This clonotype was observed many times. The gene calls are TRBV20-1 and TRBJ2-2; 9 bases are a match to TRBD1. The germline CDR1 and CDR2 sequences are DFQATT and SNEGSKA (reference sequence). With 1 base clipped from V and 3 bases from J, the junction kept 0 bases outside the gene matches. CDR3 length: 14 amino acids. The CDR3 DNA sequence: TGCAGTGCTAGAGGGACAGGGGACACCGGGGAGCTGTTTTTT. Translation: CSARGTGDTGELFF.

This clonotype was recorded a few times. J is TRBJ1-2 and V is TRBV6-1; D remains unclear. V lost 6 bases and J 1 base, leaving 9 bases between the germline ends. The V gene's germline CDR1 is MNHNS and CDR2 SASEGT. The CDR3 totals 13 residues. The CDR3 DNA reads as TGTGCCAGCAGATTCGACGGTAACTATGGCTACACCTTC. It translates to CASRFDGNYGYTF.

The J gene is TRBJ2-1, the V gene TRBV20-1; tentatively, D is TRBD1 (6 bases). Germline-derived CDR1 and CDR2 are DFQATT and SNEGSKA (reference sequence). This CDR3 spans 11 amino acids. The V end was cut by 6 bases, the J end by 14 bases, with 17 bases between. CDR3 loop: CSAPLGAGKFF. CDR3 DNA sequence: TGCAGTGCCCCATTGGGGGCCGGAAAGTTCTTC.

This chain uses TRBV27 with TRBJ2-3, with a tentative D call TRBD1 (6 bases). CDR3 length: 15 residues. Trimming left V 3 bases short and J 5 bases short, with 15 bases between. From germline, CDR1 is MNHEY and CDR2 SMNVEV (reference sequence). The CDR3 sequence is CASSFIRGWGDTQYF. The CDR3 nucleotides are TGTGCCAGCAGTTTTATCAGGGGATGGGGAGATACGCAGTATTTT.

There are a few counts of this clonotype. The chain carries TRBV7-2 and TRBJ2-1; D might be TRBD2 (6 bases). The CDR3 length is 17 residues. Trimming pared 2 bases from V and 0 bases from J, leaving 14 bases between. The germline V gene encodes CDR1 SGHTA and CDR2 FQGNSA. This CDR3 reads CASSLNSGLRSYNEQFF. As DNA, the CDR3 is TGTGCCAGCAGCTTAAATAGCGGCCTCCGCTCCTACAATGAGCAGTTCTTC.

This clonotype was recorded many times. V and J are TRBV28 and TRBJ2-7; 14 nucleotides align to TRBD2. V shed 7 bases and J 0 bases; nucleotides not matched to a gene: 11. The CDR3 sequence is 18 residues long. The germline CDR1 and CDR2 sequences are MDHEN and SYDVKM. DNA for the CDR3: TGTGCCAGCAAGGGATCGACTAGCGGGAGGGGAAGCTCCTACGAGCAGTACTTC. Translating it yields CASKGSTSGRGSSYEQYF.

This clonotype was observed a few times. The V and J genes are TRBV9 and TRBJ2-6; D remains ambiguous. Germline loops: CDR1 SGDLS, CDR2 YYNGEE. Trimming pared 0 bases from V and 4 bases from J, leaving 8 bases between. The CDR3 consists of 15 residues. The CDR3 reads CASSVARSGANVLTF. CDR3 bases: TGTGCCAGCAGCGTAGCGCGCTCCGGGGCCAACGTCCTGACTTTC.

This clonotype was seen at least ten times. The chain uses TRBV12-3 or TRBV12-4 and TRBJ2-3; no reliable D call. The V gene lost 3 bases and the J gene lost 6 bases, with 10 bases spanning the gap. This CDR3 is 13 amino acids long. The CDR3 coding sequence is TGTGCCAGCAGTTTGGGCTCCTTGGATACGCAGTATTTT. Protein: CASSLGSLDTQYF.

This clonotype was observed many times. This sequence joins TRBV20-1 and TRBJ1-1; 8 bases fit TRBD1. CDR1 and CDR2 (germline): DFQATT, SNEGSKA (reference sequence). The J segment lost 1 base and the V segment lost 5 bases, leaving 6 bases of the junction unmatched. The CDR3 sequence is 14 residues long. CDR3 DNA sequence: TGCAGTGCTCGCCAGGGGGCAGGGAACACTGAAGCTTTCTTT. As protein: CSARQGAGNTEAFF.

V and J are TRBV6-1 and TRBJ2-4; TRBD1 matches 11 bases. Germline V gives CDR1 MNHNS, CDR2 SASEGT. Trimming at V came to 3 bases and at J to 7 bases, leaving 8 bases not matched to a gene. The CDR3 runs to 16 residues. The CDR3 here is CASSEPGQGANNIQYF. CDR3 DNA sequence: TGTGCCAGCAGTGAGCCCGGACAGGGGGCGAACAACATTCAGTACTTC.

This clonotype has at least ten counts. The genes are TRBV10-1 and TRBJ2-1; weak D call: TRBD2 (5 bases). The CDR3 covers 14 residues. Per germline, CDR1 WNHNN and CDR2 SYGVQD (reference sequence). Trimming left V 3 bases short and J 6 bases short, with 12 bases between. The CDR3: CASSDSDYSNEQFF. DNA for the CDR3: TGCGCCAGCAGTGATTCCGACTATTCCAATGAGCAGTTCTTC.

Concerning this clonotype itself: Given a much more abundant clone one base away, this may be a read error. This rearrangement joins TRBV24-1 to TRBJ2-5, with D hard to call. The CDR3 sequence is 14 residues long. Germline loops: CDR1 KGHDR, CDR2 SFDVKD. As DNA, the CDR3 is TGTGCCACCAGTGATTCGCCTTTCCAAGAGGCCCAGTACTTC. It yields the protein CATSDSPFQEAQYF.

In this sample, this clonotype turned up a few times. The chain employs TRBV10-3 and TRBJ2-6, with a possible D match to TRBD2 (5 bases). From germline, CDR1 is ENHRY and CDR2 SYGVKD. The V gene lost 7 bases and the J gene lost 2 bases, with 9 bases spanning the gap. The CDR3 is 14 amino acids. CDR3 DNA: TGTGCCATCAACGGGGAAGCTGGGGCCAACGTCCTGACTTTC. It translates to CAINGEAGANVLTF.

This clonotype has a count of ten or more. The J gene is TRBJ2-2, the V gene TRBV7-6, with TRBD1 identical over 11 bases. Trimming at V came to 4 bases and at J to 4 bases, leaving 2 bases not matched to a gene. The germline gives CDR1 SGHVS, CDR2 FNYEAQ. The CDR3 is 15 residues long. The DNA for the CDR3 is TGTGCCAGCAGCTGGACAGGGGGCATCACCGGGGAGCTGTTTTTT. It codes for CASSWTGGITGELFF.

A note on this clonotype: Since a much larger clone is just one base distant, this may be a read error. The CDR3 spells CAASDNAYGSGETQYF. The CDR3 bases are TGTGCCGCCAGTGATAACGCTTATGGGAGCGGGGAGACCCAGTACTTC. V usage is TRBV24-1 and J usage is TRBJ2-5; D perhaps matches TRBD2 (6 bases). Per germline, CDR1 KGHDR and CDR2 SFDVKD. The CDR3 is made up of 16 amino acids.

V is TRBV6-1 and J is TRBJ1-6; no clear D. In germline, CDR1 is MNHNS, CDR2 SASEGT. Trimming pared 3 bases from V and 11 bases from J, leaving 11 bases between. The CDR3 has 13 residues. The CDR3 reads CASSDGPGAPLHF. CDR3 in DNA: TGTGCCAGCAGTGATGGACCCGGAGCACCCCTCCACTTT.

The chain carries TRBV7-2 and TRBJ2-7; D possibly corresponds to TRBD2 (6 bases). The CDR3 extends over 17 amino acids. The germline V gene has CDR1 SGHTA and CDR2 FQGNSA. The germline V and J ends were trimmed by 7 bases and 2 bases, with 24 bases remaining between them. The CDR3 here is CASTRDLARNLAYEQYF. The CDR3 DNA reads as TGTGCCAGCACCCGGGACTTAGCGAGGAACCTTGCCTACGAGCAGTACTTC.